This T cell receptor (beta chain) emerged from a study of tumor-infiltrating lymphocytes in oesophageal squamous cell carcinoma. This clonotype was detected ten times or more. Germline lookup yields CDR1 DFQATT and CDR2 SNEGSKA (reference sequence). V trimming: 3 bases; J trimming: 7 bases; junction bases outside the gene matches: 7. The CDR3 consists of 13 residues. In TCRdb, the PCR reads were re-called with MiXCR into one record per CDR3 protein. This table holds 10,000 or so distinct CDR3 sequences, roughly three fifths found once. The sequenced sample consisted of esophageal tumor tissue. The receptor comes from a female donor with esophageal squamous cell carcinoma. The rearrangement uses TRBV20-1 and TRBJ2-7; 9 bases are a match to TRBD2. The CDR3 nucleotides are TGCAGTGCTAGTAGAGCGGGAGGCGAAGAGCAGTACTTC. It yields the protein CSASRAGGEEQYF.